The rows below give T cell receptor beta chains drawn from one sample of a study of blood T cell repertoires in COVID-19. The assay was immunoSEQ multiplex PCR, and TCRdb's table has in-frame clones only and misses some. The sample has hundreds of thousands of clones, about 83% seen once. Specimen: peripheral blood. The source of these receptors is a woman aged 30 to 39 with COVID-19, enrolled during active disease. CDR3s include the opening cysteine and the closing phenylalanine or tryptophan. A D gene is named only where the DNA matches it firmly. Size is omitted from some rows. Given values are once, few, many or a class for expanded clones.

J gene	V gene	D gene	clone size	CDR3 DNA	CDR3 protein
TRBJ1-1	TRBV15	-	-	TGTGCCACCAGCAAAAAACAGGGAAACACTGAAGCTTTCTTT	CATSKKQGNTEAFF
TRBJ1-2	TRBV6-5	-	-	TGTGCCAGCATGGGGGCGAACTATGGCTACACCTTC	CASMGANYGYTF
TRBJ2-7	TRBV7-2	-	-	TGTGCCAGCAGCTTAGTCTTATCACGACAGACCTACGAGCAGTACTTC	CASSLVLSRQTYEQYF
TRBJ2-7	TRBV3-1/TRBV3-2	-	-	TGTGCCAGCAGCCGCGATACCTACGAGCAGTACTTC	CASSRDTYEQYF
TRBJ1-1	TRBV5-1	-	once	TGCGCCAGCAGCTTGACCCTTCAGGGCACTGAAGCTTTCTTT	CASSLTLQGTEAFF
TRBJ2-3	TRBV12-3/TRBV12-4	-	-	TGTGCCAGCAGTTTCGGGGGAGATACGCAGTATTTT	CASSFGGDTQYF
TRBJ1-1	TRBV7-2	TRBD1	-	TGTGCCAGCAGCCCCGGACAGGGCCGCATGAACACTGAAGCTTTCTTT	CASSPGQGRMNTEAFF
TRBJ2-1	TRBV12-3/TRBV12-4	-	-	TGTGCCAGCAGTTTAGGGGCAATGGGGCAGTTCTTC	CASSLGAMGQFF
TRBJ2-7	TRBV5-4	-	-	TGTGCCAGCAGCTTGGCCGGGCAGGGCTCGAACGAGCAGTACTTC	CASSLAGQGSNEQYF
TRBJ2-5	TRBV4-3	-	once	TGCGCCAGCAGCCAAGGTCCTAGCGCACTAGTTCGCCAAGAGACCCAGTACTTC	CASSQGPSALVRQETQYF
TRBJ2-1	TRBV7-9	TRBD2	-	TGTGCCAGCAGAGCGGGAGGACCCCCTTCCTACAATGAGCAGTTCTTC	CASRAGGPPSYNEQFF
TRBJ2-7	TRBV5-8	TRBD1	once	TGTGCCAGCAGCTTATGGACAGGGGGACCCTACGAGCAGTACTTC	CASSLWTGGPYEQYF
TRBJ1-5	TRBV6-5	-	once	TGTGCCAGCAGTCGCCGGGATTTCTACAATCAGCCCCAGCATTTT	CASSRRDFYNQPQHF
TRBJ1-1	TRBV7-9	-	-	TGTGCCAGCAGCCCGACAGCCCAGAACACTGAAGCTTTCTTT	CASSPTAQNTEAFF
TRBJ1-2	TRBV29-1	TRBD1	-	TGCAGCGCCCCGGGACAGGGGGCCTATGGCTACACCTTC	CSAPGQGAYGYTF
TRBJ2-3	TRBV2	TRBD2	-	TGTGCCACGTTGACTAGCGGTAGCACAGATACGCAGTATTTT	CATLTSGSTDTQYF
TRBJ1-4	TRBV7-2	TRBD1	once	TGTGCCAGCAGCCCGGGGACAGGAGGGGAAGAAAAACTGTTTTTT	CASSPGTGGEEKLFF
TRBJ2-1	TRBV4-2	TRBD2	-	TGTGCCAGCAGCCAAGGAGGAAGGACTAGCGGGAGCGGGGAGCAGTTCTTC	CASSQGGRTSGSGEQFF
TRBJ2-7	TRBV19	-	-	TGTGCCAGTAGCGCCGACAATAACGAGCAGTACTTC	CASSADNNEQYF
TRBJ2-3	TRBV5-1	-	-	TGCGCCAGCAGCTTAGGAATGGTAGCCCTTGCTACGCAGTATTTT	CASSLGMVALATQYF
TRBJ1-5	TRBV18	-	-	TGTGCCAGCTCACCATTAGACAATCAGCCCCAGCATTTT	CASSPLDNQPQHF
TRBJ2-3	TRBV25-1	TRBD2	-	TGTGCCAGCAGTGAAAGCGGGGTGGTTACAGATACGCAGTATTTT	CASSESGVVTDTQYF
TRBJ1-2	TRBV2	-	-	TGTGCCAGCAGTGACCGAGGTCCGGAAAACACCTTC	CASSDRGPENTF
TRBJ2-6	TRBV25-1	-	-	TGTGCCAGCAGTCTCTCCGAGGCTTCTGGGGCCAACGTCCTGACTTTC	CASSLSEASGANVLTF
TRBJ2-3	TRBV7-2	-	-	TGTGCCAGCGAAAAAAGGGGTACAGATACGCAGTATTTT	CASEKRGTDTQYF
TRBJ2-7	TRBV3-1/TRBV3-2	TRBD2	-	TGTGCCAGCAGCCAAGCCCCCTCAGCGGGGTCCTACGAGCAGTACTTC	CASSQAPSAGSYEQYF
TRBJ2-7	TRBV29-1	-	few	TGCAGCATTACCCGCGGAGCCCCCTACGAGCAGTACTTC	CSITRGAPYEQYF
TRBJ1-5	TRBV25-1	TRBD1	few	TGTGCCAGCAGTGTAGGGACAGGGGGAAATCAGCCCCAGCATTTT	CASSVGTGGNQPQHF
TRBJ1-1	TRBV7-9	-	-	TGTGCCAGCAGCTTAGGAGGTGGTACTCTTGAAGCTTTCTTT	CASSLGGGTLEAFF
TRBJ1-1	TRBV11-3	TRBD1	-	TGTGCCAGCAGTCGGAACAGGGGGGACACTGAAGCTTTCTTT	CASSRNRGDTEAFF
TRBJ2-1	TRBV27	TRBD2	-	TGTGCCAGCAGCTCGACTAGCGGACTCTACAATGAGCAGTTCTTC	CASSSTSGLYNEQFF
TRBJ2-3	TRBV7-2	TRBD2	-	TGTGCCAGCAGCTTAGAGGGGGGACTAGCGCCCCTCCCGCAGTATTTT	CASSLEGGLAPLPQYF
TRBJ1-1	TRBV9	TRBD1	-	TGTGCCAGCAGCCCTTGGACAGGGGCGAACACTGAAGCTTTCTTT	CASSPWTGANTEAFF
TRBJ2-7	TRBV29-1	TRBD1	-	TGCAGCGTTCGGACAGGGGCCTACGAGCAGTACTTC	CSVRTGAYEQYF
TRBJ1-1	TRBV9	-	-	TGTGCCAGCAGCGTAGGGGCGGGGTCGAACACTGAAGCTTTCTTT	CASSVGAGSNTEAFF
TRBJ2-1	TRBV7-2	-	-	TGTGCCAGCAGCCAAAGCGGATACAATGAGCAGTTCTTC	CASSQSGYNEQFF